These T cell receptor beta chains were read from a single sample in a study of shared clonotypes between healthy human individuals. Libraries were prepared by immunoSEQ multiplex PCR; TCRdb keeps only in-frame clonotypes and omits some of them. The sample contains a few million clones, 85% to 95% of which appear only once. Sequencing input: naive CD4+ T cells sorted from blood. The receptors originated from a man aged 18 to 30 in good health. The CDR3 runs from the conserved cysteine through the conserved F or W. Each record gives: V gene, clone size, J gene, D gene, CDR3 protein, CDR3 DNA. A D gene is named only where the DNA matches it firmly. Rows may omit the clone size; those that give it use once, few, many or a size class.

>TRBV29-1|-|TRBJ1-1|-
CSVELGRQLNTEAFF
TGCAGCGTTGAATTGGGGCGACAGCTGAACACTGAAGCTTTCTTT
>TRBV28|-|TRBJ2-3|TRBD1
CASSLSGTGGTDTQYF
TGTGCCAGCAGTTTGTCCGGGACAGGGGGTACAGATACGCAGTATTTT
>TRBV5-4|-|TRBJ2-3|TRBD2
CASSRTSGFTDTQYF
TGTGCCAGCAGCCGAACTAGCGGCTTCACAGATACGCAGTATTTT
>TRBV29-1|-|TRBJ2-1|-
CSVDYVGEQFF
TGCAGCGTTGATTACGTCGGGGAGCAGTTCTTC
>TRBV6-5|-|TRBJ2-7|TRBD1
CASSFVGQGAHEQYF
TGTGCCAGCAGTTTCGTAGGGCAGGGGGCGCACGAGCAGTACTTC
>TRBV27|-|TRBJ2-7|-
CASSLTPRSGHAAYEQYF
TGTGCCAGCAGTTTAACCCCTAGATCTGGGCATGCAGCGTACGAGCAGTACTTC
>TRBV4-1|few|TRBJ1-1|-
CASSQGNLNTEAFF
TGCGCCAGCAGCCAAGGGAACCTGAACACTGAAGCTTTCTTT
>TRBV7-9|-|TRBJ2-7|-
CASSVDIYEQYF
TGTGCCAGCAGCGTGGACATCTACGAGCAGTACTTC
>TRBV27|-|TRBJ2-2|-
CASSYGTGGELFF
TGTGCCAGCAGTTATGGGACGGGCGGGGAGCTGTTTTTT
>TRBV6-6|-|TRBJ1-1|-
CASSYDSGNTEAFF
TGTGCCAGCAGTTATGATTCTGGTAACACTGAAGCTTTCTTT
>TRBV5-5|-|TRBJ2-3|TRBD2
CASSLAGVADTQYF
TGTGCCAGCAGCTTAGCGGGAGTGGCAGATACGCAGTATTTT
>TRBV5-6|-|TRBJ2-1|TRBD2
CASSRVAGLYNEQFF
TGTGCCAGCAGCCGCGTAGCGGGACTATACAATGAGCAGTTCTTC
>TRBV5-1|-|TRBJ2-7|-
CASSLASFYEQYF
TGCGCCAGCAGCTTGGCCTCCTTCTACGAGCAGTACTTC
>TRBV6-5|once|TRBJ1-1|-
CASSSTITEAFF
TGTGCCAGCAGCTCCACTATCACTGAAGCTTTCTTT
>TRBV18|-|TRBJ1-5|-
CATSRQDSNQPQHF
TGTGCCACCTCTAGACAGGATAGCAATCAGCCCCAGCATTTT
>TRBV7-8|-|TRBJ2-7|-
CASSPTGTPRGEQYF
TGTGCCAGCAGCCCGACCGGGACTCCTCGAGGCGAGCAGTACTTC
>TRBV10-3|-|TRBJ1-6|-
CAISESARVDSPLHF
TGTGCCATCAGTGAGTCGGCCAGGGTCGATTCACCCCTCCACTTT
>TRBV15|-|TRBJ2-5|TRBD1
CATSTMTGGGETQYF
TGTGCCACCAGCACAATGACAGGGGGCGGCGAGACCCAGTACTTC
>TRBV9|-|TRBJ2-2|-
CASSVRDLRTGELFF
TGTGCCAGCAGCGTAAGGGACCTTAGGACCGGGGAGCTGTTTTTT
>TRBV29-1|-|TRBJ1-1|-
CSVEDLEYPGTEAFF
TGCAGCGTTGAAGATCTAGAGTACCCGGGCACTGAAGCTTTCTTT
>TRBV10-2|-|TRBJ2-3|-
CASRRDTQYF
TGCGCCAGCAGGAGAGATACGCAGTATTTT
>TRBV9|-|TRBJ1-1|-
CASSVVGTEAFF
TGTGCCAGCAGCGTAGTGGGCACTGAAGCTTTCTTT
>TRBV2|-|TRBJ1-5|TRBD1
CASRGQNWSQHF
TGTGCCAGCAGGGGACAGAATTGGTCCCAGCATTTT
>TRBV14|-|TRBJ2-1|-
CASSQDLIDEQFF
TGTGCCAGCAGCCAAGATCTGATCGATGAGCAGTTCTTC
>TRBV7-9|-|TRBJ1-2|-
CASSKRQESDYGYTF
TGTGCCAGCAGTAAAAGACAGGAATCGGACTATGGCTACACCTTC
>TRBV2|-|TRBJ1-2|TRBD1
CASGMTGAYGYTF
TGTGCCAGTGGGATGACAGGGGCCTATGGCTACACCTTC
>TRBV4-1|-|TRBJ2-4|-
CASSQDPALAKNIQYF
TGCGCCAGCAGCCAAGATCCGGCGTTAGCCAAAAACATTCAGTACTTC
>TRBV12-5|-|TRBJ2-2|-
CASGDSGNTGELFF
TGTGCTAGTGGTGATAGCGGGAACACCGGGGAGCTGTTTTTT
>TRBV19|few|TRBJ1-5|-
CASSPRRGTSQHF
TGTGCCAGTAGTCCCCGTCGGGGCACGTCCCAGCATTTT
>TRBV28|-|TRBJ2-1|TRBD1
CASGTAIYNEQFF
TGTGCCAGCGGGACAGCCATTTACAATGAGCAGTTCTTC
>TRBV11-2|-|TRBJ2-7|TRBD2
CASSLRSGLADYEQYF
TGTGCCAGCAGCTTGCGTTCAGGACTAGCGGACTACGAGCAGTACTTC
>TRBV2|-|TRBJ2-2|-
CASSALTSTGELFF
TGTGCCAGCAGTGCCCTGACTAGTACCGGGGAGCTGTTTTTT
>TRBV6-6|-|TRBJ2-7|-
CASSYPTGIEQYF
TGTGCCAGCAGTTACCCGACCGGGATCGAGCAGTACTTC
>TRBV7-2|-|TRBJ2-3|-
CASSSGTSTQYF
TGTGCCAGCAGCTCAGGGACCTCTACGCAGTATTTT
>TRBV18|-|TRBJ2-2|TRBD2
CASPGPGGPYTGELFF
TGTGCCAGCCCAGGACCGGGAGGGCCTTATACCGGGGAGCTGTTTTTT
>TRBV21-1|-|TRBJ2-7|-
CASSTQDRRHEQYF
TGTGCCAGCAGCACGCAGGACAGGCGCCACGAGCAGTACTTC
>TRBV15|-|TRBJ1-2|-
CATSRDPGNYGYTF
TGTGCCACCAGCAGAGACCCGGGGAACTATGGCTACACCTTC
>TRBV7-6|-|TRBJ2-1|-
CASSSNNNEQFF
TGTGCCAGCAGCTCCAATAACAATGAGCAGTTCTTC
>TRBV11-2|-|TRBJ1-3|-
CASSLDFRNTIYF
TGTGCCAGCAGCTTAGATTTCAGGAACACCATATATTTT